Below, one TCR beta chain is given with its context. Antigen specificity is unknown. The data were obtained in a study of T cells after yellow fever vaccination. Overall study context: Low-cell-number fractions were prepared with SMART-Seq v4 Ultra Low Input.

Overall study results and limits: When the response was secondary, it was weaker but reached its peak faster, day 5 versus 15. Contamination of FACS-sorted repertoires by abundant clonotypes from the bulk population could occur.

TCR cDNA was made by 5'RACE template switching, adding a universal primer site and UMIs. TCRdb recomputed calls from the 5' RACE reads with MiXCR, one row per CDR3 protein. This sample has 250,000 to 350,000 distinct CDR3 sequences, with 6.8% found just once. The CDR3 runs 16 residues. V shed 5 bases and J 0 bases; nucleotides not matched to a gene: 4. Germline lookup yields CDR1 SGHTA and CDR2 FQGNSA. Sample: PBMCs, taken about 41 days after the first yellow fever vaccination. The rearrangement joins TRBV7-2 to TRBJ2-3, with 11 bases that match TRBD2. This receptor was identified in a man aged 18-30 years who received the YFV17D yellow fever vaccine. The CDR3 nucleotides are TGTGCCAGCAGCCCAATAGCGGGGGGGAGCACAGATACGCAGTATTTT. It codes for CASSPIAGGSTDTQYF.